Listed here are 6 T cell receptor beta chains from one sample, sequenced in a study of regulatory T cells in long-lasting Graves disease. Noted time point: newly diagnosed GD, antithyroid drugs for less than 3 months. TCR sequences were obtained from RNA taken from PBMCs. HTBI primers from iRepertoire and Arm-PCR of CDR3 regions yielded the TCR beta libraries. Using its own MiXCR run on the multiplex PCR reads, TCRdb lists one record per CDR3 protein. Found here are 360,000 or so distinct CDR3 sequences, approximately 10% of them singletons; the top ten hold approximately 17%. The same sample was also studied in work on T cells in Graves' hyperthyroidism and ophthalmopathy.

This specimen was peripheral blood mononuclear cells (PBMCs), taken at new diagnosis, from a patient treated with antithyroid drugs. These receptors came from a woman between 18 and 29 years old with Graves disease.

This clonotype was seen at least ten times. The V gene is TRBV9, the J gene TRBJ2-2; 9 nucleotides agree with TRBD1. After removal of 3 bases from V and 7 bases from J, the junction contained 10 bases not matched to a gene. Looked up from germline, CDR1 is SGDLS and CDR2 is YYNGEE. The CDR3 extends over 16 amino acids. CDR3 amino acids: CASSAPGQGTFGELFF. The CDR3 bases are TGTGCCAGCAGCGCTCCGGGACAGGGTACTTTCGGGGAGCTGTTTTTT.

This clonotype appeared a few times. A read error is the likely source, as a far larger clone sits one nucleotide away. The V gene is TRBV6-2 or TRBV6-3, the J gene TRBJ1-2; 8 bases fit TRBD1. The V gene's germline CDR1 is MNHEY and CDR2 SVGEGT. With 7 bases clipped from V and 1 base from J, the junction kept 14 bases outside the gene matches. The CDR3 is 17 residues long. CDR3 amino acids: CASIPSQDRGLNYGYTF. CDR3 DNA: TGTGCCAGCATCCCCAGTCAAGACAGGGGTCTTAACTATGGCTACACCTTC.

This chain links TRBV7-9 with TRBJ2-3; 11 bases map to TRBD2. Germline V gene sequence: CDR1 SEHNR, CDR2 FQNEAQ (reference sequence). V was pared by 4 bases and J by 6 bases, with 6 bases of the junction left unmatched. The CDR3 covers 15 residues. This CDR3 is CASSSTSGSADTQYF. The CDR3 DNA sequence: TGTGCCAGCAGCTCCACTAGCGGGAGCGCTGATACGCAGTATTTT.

This clonotype was found many times. The chain is built from TRBV24-1 and TRBJ2-3; no definite D call. Germline V gene data show CDR1 as KGHDR and CDR2 as SFDVKD. V lost 6 bases and J lost 3, with 6 bases in between. This CDR3 has 12 residues. CDR3 DNA sequence: TGTGCCACCAGTCTCGGTACAGATACGCAGTATTTT. It encodes CATSLGTDTQYF.

Of note for this clonotype: A much larger clone is a single base away; this may be a read error. The chain employs TRBV13 and TRBJ1-1, with TRBD1 identical over 9 bases. This CDR3 has 16 residues. Looked up from germline, CDR1 is PRHDT and CDR2 is FYEKMQ (reference sequence). DNA of the CDR3: TGTGTCAGCAGCCGAGCTGGGACAGGGCCGAGAACTGAAGCTTTCTTT. This codes for CVSSRAGTGPRTEAFF.

In this sample, this clonotype turned up many times. The chain employs TRBV7-2 and TRBJ1-6; D not resolved. The CDR3 runs 17 residues. Between the trimmed V and J ends, which lost 1 base and 0 bases, there was a span of 10 bases. Germline assignment: CDR1 SGHTA and CDR2 FQGNSA. DNA of the CDR3: TGTGCCAGCAGCTTAGGAGCCGTGAGCTCCTATAATTCACCCCTCCACTTT. Translation: CASSLGAVSSYNSPLHF. Variable domain in full (rest from reference TRBV7-2 and TRBJ1-6): GAGVSQSPSNKVTEKGKDVELRCDPISGHTALYWYRQSLGQGLEFLIYFQGNSAPDKSGLPSDRFSAERTGGSVSTLTIQRTQQEDSAVYLCASSLGAVSSYNSPLHFGNGTRLTVT.